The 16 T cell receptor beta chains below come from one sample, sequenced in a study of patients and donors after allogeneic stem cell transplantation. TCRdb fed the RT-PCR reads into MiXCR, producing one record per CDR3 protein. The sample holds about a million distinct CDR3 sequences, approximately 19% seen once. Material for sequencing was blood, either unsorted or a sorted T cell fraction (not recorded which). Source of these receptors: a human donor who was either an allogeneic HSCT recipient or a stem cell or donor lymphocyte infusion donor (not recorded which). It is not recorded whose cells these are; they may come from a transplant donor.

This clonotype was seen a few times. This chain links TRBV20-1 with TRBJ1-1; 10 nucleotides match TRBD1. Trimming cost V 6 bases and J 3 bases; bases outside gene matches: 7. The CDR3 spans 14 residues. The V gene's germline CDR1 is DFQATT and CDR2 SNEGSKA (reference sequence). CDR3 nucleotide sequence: TGCAGTGCGAAAAGGACAGGGGGGCACACTGAAGCTTTCTTT. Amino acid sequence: CSAKRTGGHTEAFF.

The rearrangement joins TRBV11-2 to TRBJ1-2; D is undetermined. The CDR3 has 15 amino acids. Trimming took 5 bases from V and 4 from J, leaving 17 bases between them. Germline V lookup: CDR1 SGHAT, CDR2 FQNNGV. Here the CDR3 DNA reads TGTGCCAGCAGCCCGCGGATCCTTCCGGGCTATGGCTACACCTTC. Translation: CASSPRILPGYGYTF.

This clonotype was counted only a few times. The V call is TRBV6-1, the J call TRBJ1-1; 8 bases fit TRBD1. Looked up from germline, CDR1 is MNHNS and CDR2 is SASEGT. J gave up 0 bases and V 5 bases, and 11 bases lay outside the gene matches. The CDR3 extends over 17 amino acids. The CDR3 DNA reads TGTGCCAGCAGTCGCACGATCCCAGGGGGCTTGAACACTGAAGCTTTCTTT. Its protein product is CASSRTIPGGLNTEAFF.

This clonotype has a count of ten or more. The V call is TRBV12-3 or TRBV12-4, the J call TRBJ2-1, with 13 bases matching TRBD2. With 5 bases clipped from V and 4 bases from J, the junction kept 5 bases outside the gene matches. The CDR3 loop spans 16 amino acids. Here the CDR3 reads CASSLILAGGYNEQFF. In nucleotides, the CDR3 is TGTGCCAGCAGTCTAATACTAGCGGGAGGGTACAATGAGCAGTTCTTC.

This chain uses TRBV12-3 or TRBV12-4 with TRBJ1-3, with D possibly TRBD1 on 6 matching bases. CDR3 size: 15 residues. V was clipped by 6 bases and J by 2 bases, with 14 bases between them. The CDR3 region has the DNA TGTGCCAGCAGCCACAGGGAGAGGGCTGGAAACACCATATATTTT. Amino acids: CASSHRERAGNTIYF.

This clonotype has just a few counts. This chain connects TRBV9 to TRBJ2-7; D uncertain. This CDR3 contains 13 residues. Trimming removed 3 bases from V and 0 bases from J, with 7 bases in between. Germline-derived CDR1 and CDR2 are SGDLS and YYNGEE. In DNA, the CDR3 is TGTGCCAGCAGCGACGATAGCTCCTACGAGCAGTACTTC. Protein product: CASSDDSSYEQYF.

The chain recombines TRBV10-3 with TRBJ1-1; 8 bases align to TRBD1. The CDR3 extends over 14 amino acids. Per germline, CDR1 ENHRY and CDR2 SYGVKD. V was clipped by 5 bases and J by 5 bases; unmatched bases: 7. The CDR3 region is CAISKTGADTEAFF. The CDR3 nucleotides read TGTGCCATCAGTAAGACAGGGGCAGATACTGAAGCTTTCTTT.

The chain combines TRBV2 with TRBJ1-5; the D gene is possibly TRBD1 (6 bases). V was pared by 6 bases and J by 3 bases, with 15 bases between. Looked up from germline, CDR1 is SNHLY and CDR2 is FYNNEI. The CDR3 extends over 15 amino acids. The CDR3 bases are TGTGCCAGCAGCCCCGAAACAGGGCCCAATCAGCCCCAGCATTTT. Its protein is CASSPETGPNQPQHF.

In DNA form, the CDR3 reads TGCAGTGCTAGTTCGGGCACCATGAACACTGAAGCTTTCTTT. This translates into CSASSGTMNTEAFF. The V and J genes are TRBV20-1 and TRBJ1-1, with unresolved D. The CDR3 covers 14 residues. The V gene lost 3 bases and the J gene lost 0 bases, with 11 bases spanning the gap. Germline V gene data show CDR1 as DFQATT and CDR2 as SNEGSKA (reference sequence).

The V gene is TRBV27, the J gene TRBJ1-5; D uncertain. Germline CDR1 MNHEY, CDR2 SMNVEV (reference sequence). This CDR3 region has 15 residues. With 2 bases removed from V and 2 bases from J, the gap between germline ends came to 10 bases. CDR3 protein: CASSLAPEGNQPQHF. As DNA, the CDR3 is TGTGCCAGCAGTTTAGCCCCGGAGGGCAATCAGCCCCAGCATTTT.

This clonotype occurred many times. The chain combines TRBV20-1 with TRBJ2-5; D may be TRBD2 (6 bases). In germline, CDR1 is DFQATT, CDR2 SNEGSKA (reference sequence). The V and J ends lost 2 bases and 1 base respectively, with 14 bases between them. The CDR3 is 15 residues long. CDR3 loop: CSARSRASAQETQYF. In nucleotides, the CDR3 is TGCAGTGCTAGATCCAGGGCTAGCGCCCAAGAGACCCAGTACTTC.

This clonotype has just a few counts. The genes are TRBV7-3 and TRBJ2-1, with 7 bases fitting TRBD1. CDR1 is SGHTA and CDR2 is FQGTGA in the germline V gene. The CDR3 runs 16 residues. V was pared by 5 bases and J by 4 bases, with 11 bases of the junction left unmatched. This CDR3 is CASSLYSTGTYNEQFF. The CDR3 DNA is TGTGCCAGCAGCCTATATTCGACAGGGACATACAATGAGCAGTTCTTC. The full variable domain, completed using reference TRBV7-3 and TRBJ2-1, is GAGVSQTPSNKVTEKGKYVELRCDPISGHTALYWYRQSLGQGPEFLIYFQGTGAADDSGLPNDRFFAVRPEGSVSTLKIQRTERGDSAVYLCASSLYSTGTYNEQFFGPGTRLTVL.

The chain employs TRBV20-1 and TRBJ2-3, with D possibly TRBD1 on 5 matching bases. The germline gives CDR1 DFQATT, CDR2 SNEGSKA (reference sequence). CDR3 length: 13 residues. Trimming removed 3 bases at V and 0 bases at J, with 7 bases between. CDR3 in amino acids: CSARGQSTDTQYF. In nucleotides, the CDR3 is TGCAGTGCTAGGGGGCAGAGCACAGATACGCAGTATTTT.

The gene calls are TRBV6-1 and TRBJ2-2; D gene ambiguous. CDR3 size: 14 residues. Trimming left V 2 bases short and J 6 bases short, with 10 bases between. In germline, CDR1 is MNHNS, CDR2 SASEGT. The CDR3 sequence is CASSEQGYAGELFF. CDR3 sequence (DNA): TGTGCCAGCAGTGAACAAGGGTACGCCGGGGAGCTGTTTTTT.

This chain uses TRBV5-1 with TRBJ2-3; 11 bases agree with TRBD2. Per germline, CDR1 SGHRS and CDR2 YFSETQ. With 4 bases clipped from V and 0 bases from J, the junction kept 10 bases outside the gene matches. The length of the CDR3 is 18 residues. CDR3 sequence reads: CASSRRGLADSSTDTQYF. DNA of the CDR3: TGCGCCAGCAGCCGGAGGGGACTAGCGGATTCTAGCACAGATACGCAGTATTTT.

As DNA, the CDR3 is TGTGCCAGCAGCTTTTCCGGGACTAGCGGGAGTAGTGAGCAGTTCTTC. It yields the protein CASSFSGTSGSSEQFF. The rearrangement uses TRBV11-3 and TRBJ2-1; TRBD2 agrees at 14 bases. The CDR3 has 16 residues. The junction had 7 bases not matched to a gene; V was cut back by 3 bases and J by 9 bases. The V gene's germline CDR1 is SGHNT and CDR2 YENEEA.